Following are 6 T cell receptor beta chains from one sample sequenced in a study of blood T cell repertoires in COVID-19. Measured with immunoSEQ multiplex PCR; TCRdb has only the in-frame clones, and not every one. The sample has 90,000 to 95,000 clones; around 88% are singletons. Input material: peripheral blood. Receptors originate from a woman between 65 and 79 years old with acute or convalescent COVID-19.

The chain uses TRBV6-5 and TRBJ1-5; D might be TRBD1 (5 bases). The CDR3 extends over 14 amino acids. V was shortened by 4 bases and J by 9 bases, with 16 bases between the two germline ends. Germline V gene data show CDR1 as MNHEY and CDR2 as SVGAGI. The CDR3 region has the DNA TGTGCCAGCAGTTTAACCAAGTTTCAGGGGCCCCAGCATTTT. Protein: CASSLTKFQGPQHF.

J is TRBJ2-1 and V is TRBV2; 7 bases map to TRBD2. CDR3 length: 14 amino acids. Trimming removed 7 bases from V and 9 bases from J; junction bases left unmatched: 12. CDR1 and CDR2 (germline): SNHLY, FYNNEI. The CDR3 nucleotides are TGTGCCAGCACCCCGGGGGTAGCGGGTGGTGAGCAGTTCTTC. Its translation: CASTPGVAGGEQFF.

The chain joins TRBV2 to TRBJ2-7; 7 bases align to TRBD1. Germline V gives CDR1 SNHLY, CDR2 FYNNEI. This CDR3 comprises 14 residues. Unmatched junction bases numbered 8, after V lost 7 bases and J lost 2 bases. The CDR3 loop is CASTQQGFPYEQYF. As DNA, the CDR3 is TGTGCCAGCACCCAACAGGGGTTTCCCTACGAGCAGTACTTC.

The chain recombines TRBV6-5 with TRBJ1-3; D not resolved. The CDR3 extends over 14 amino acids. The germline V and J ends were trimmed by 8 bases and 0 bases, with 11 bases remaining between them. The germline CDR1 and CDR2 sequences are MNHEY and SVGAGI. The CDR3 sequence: CASYLGNSGNTIYF. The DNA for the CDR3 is TGTGCCAGCTATCTCGGGAACTCTGGAAACACCATATATTTT.

The CDR3 reads CASSQERGYEQYF. CDR3 bases: TGCGCCAGCAGCCAAGAACGAGGCTACGAGCAGTACTTC. The rearrangement links TRBV4-1 to TRBJ2-7; D is uncertain. Germline V gene lookup returns CDR1 MGHRA and CDR2 YSYEKL. V lost 0 bases and J lost 3, with 6 bases in between. The CDR3 is made up of 13 amino acids.

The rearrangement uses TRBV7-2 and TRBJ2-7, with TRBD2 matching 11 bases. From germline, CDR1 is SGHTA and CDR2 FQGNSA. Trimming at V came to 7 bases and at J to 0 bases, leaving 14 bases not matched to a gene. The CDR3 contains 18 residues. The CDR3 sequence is CASTLLAGAYDVSYEQYF. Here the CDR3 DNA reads TGTGCCAGCACCCTACTAGCGGGGGCCTACGATGTCTCCTACGAGCAGTACTTC.